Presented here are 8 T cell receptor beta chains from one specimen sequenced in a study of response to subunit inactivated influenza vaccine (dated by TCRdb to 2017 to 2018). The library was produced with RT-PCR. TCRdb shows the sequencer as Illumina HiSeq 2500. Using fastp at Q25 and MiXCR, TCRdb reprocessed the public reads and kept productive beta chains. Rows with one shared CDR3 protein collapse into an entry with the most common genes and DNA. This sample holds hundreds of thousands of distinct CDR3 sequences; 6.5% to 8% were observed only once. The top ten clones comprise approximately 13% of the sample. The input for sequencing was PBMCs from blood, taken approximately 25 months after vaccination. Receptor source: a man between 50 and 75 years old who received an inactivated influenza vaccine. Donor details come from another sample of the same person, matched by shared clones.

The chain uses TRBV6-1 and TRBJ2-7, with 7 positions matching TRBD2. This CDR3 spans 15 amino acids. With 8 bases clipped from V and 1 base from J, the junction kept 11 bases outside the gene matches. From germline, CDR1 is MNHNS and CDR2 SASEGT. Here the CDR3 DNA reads TGTGCCAGCGGTCGGGGAGGGGTCAGATCCTACGAGCAGTACTTC. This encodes CASGRGGVRSYEQYF.

In DNA, the CDR3 is TGCGCCAGCAGCTTGGCTGGGCAGGGGTGGAAGGATGAGCAGTTCTTC. Translating gives CASSLAGQGWKDEQFF. The V call is TRBV5-1, the J call TRBJ2-1; a possible D gene is TRBD1 (6 bases). This CDR3 has 16 amino acids. Per germline, CDR1 SGHRS and CDR2 YFSETQ. Trimming removed 0 bases at V and 8 bases at J, with 18 bases between.

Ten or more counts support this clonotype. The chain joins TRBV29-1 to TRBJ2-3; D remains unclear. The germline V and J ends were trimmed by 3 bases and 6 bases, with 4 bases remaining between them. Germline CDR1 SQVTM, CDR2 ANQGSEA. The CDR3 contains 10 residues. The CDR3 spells CSVDQDTQYF. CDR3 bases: TGCAGCGTTGATCAGGATACGCAGTATTTT.

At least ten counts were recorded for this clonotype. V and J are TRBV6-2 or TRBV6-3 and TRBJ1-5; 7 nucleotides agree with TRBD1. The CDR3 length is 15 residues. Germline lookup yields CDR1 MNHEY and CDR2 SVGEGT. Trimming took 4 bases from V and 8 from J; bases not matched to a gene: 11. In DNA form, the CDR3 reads TGTGCCAGCAGTTCCAGACAGGGTAGAGGGGAGCCCCAGCATTTT. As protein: CASSSRQGRGEPQHF.

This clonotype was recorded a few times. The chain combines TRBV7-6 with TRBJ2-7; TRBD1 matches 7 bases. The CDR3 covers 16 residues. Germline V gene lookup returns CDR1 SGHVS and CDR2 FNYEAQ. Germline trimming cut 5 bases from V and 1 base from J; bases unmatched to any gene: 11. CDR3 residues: CASSPGIRDRSYEQYF. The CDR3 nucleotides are TGTGCCAGCAGCCCCGGAATACGGGACAGATCCTACGAGCAGTACTTC.

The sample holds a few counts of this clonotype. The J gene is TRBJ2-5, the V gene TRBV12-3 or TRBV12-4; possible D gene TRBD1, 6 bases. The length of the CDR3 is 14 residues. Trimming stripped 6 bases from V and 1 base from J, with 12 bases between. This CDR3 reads CASRQVRGQETQYF. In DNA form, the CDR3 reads TGTGCCAGCAGACAGGTCAGGGGCCAAGAGACCCAGTACTTC.

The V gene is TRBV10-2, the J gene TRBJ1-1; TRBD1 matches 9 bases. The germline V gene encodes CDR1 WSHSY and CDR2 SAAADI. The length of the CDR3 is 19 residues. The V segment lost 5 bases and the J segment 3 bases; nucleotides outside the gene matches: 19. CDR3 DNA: TGCGCCAGCAGTTCTAATCCTGGACAGGGGATAGAGGAGGACACTGAAGCTTTCTTT. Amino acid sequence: CASSSNPGQGIEEDTEAFF.

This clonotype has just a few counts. The CDR3 nucleotides read TGTGCCAGCAGCCGAATCCAGGGGGGCCACACTGAAGCTTTCTTT. Its protein is CASSRIQGGHTEAFF. The J gene is TRBJ1-1, the V gene TRBV9; 7 bases are shared with TRBD1. This CDR3 spans 15 amino acids. In germline, CDR1 is SGDLS, CDR2 YYNGEE. V lost 4 bases, J lost 3 bases, and 9 bases stayed unmatched.